This is a list of T cell receptor beta chains from one sample in a study of CD8 T cells in Susac syndrome. TCRdb re-called the immunoSEQ multiplex PCR reads with MiXCR, one entry per CDR3 protein. The sample holds roughly 130,000 distinct CDR3 sequences, approximately 94% seen once. Material: CD4+ T cells from PBMCs. The receptors were gathered from a human donor with multiple sclerosis. Both conserved end residues are part of each CDR3. The D gene is left open where the match is weak. A clone size is listed for some rows: how often the clone was seen (once, few, many), or a class if it is expanded.

TRBJ2-7 | - | TRBD1 | TRBV4-1 | TGCGCCAGCAGCCCCCTAAAGGGAGGACAGGGGTCCTACGAGCAGTACTTC | CASSPLKGGQGSYEQYF
TRBJ2-5 | - | - | TRBV3-1 | TGTGCCAGCAGCCATGGGAGTCTCCAAGAGACCCAGTACTTC | CASSHGSLQETQYF
TRBJ2-3 | - | - | TRBV3-1 | TGTGCCAGCAGCCTAAATCTGCTCCAATCCACAGATACGCAGTATTTT | CASSLNLLQSTDTQYF
TRBJ1-1 | - | TRBD1 | TRBV29-1 | TGCAGCGGATTTGACAGGGCTGAAACTGAAGCTTTCTTT | CSGFDRAETEAFF
TRBJ2-6 | - | - | TRBV30 | TGTGCCTGGAGTGTACTGCCACTCTCTGGGGCCAACGTCCTGACTTTC | CAWSVLPLSGANVLTF
TRBJ2-1 | - | TRBD2 | TRBV9 | TGTGCCAGCAGCGTGGGCGGGGGGGCCATGGGGCAGTTCTTC | CASSVGGGAMGQFF
TRBJ2-3 | - | - | TRBV27 | TGTGCCAGCACCACAATAGGCGCGGGGAGCACAGATACGCAGTATTTT | CASTTIGAGSTDTQYF
TRBJ2-7 | - | TRBD1 | TRBV7-9 | TGTGCCAGCAGCCTTGGACAGGCGATCTCCTACGAGCAGTACTTC | CASSLGQAISYEQYF
TRBJ2-3 | - | - | TRBV12-3/TRBV12-4 | TGTGCCAGCAGCCTCGGCGGAGATACGCAGTATTTT | CASSLGGDTQYF
TRBJ1-2 | - | - | TRBV29-1 | TGCAGCGAATATCGCAGGGAAGGTGGCTACACCTTC | CSEYRREGGYTF
TRBJ2-5 | - | - | TRBV6-2/TRBV6-3 | TGTGCCAGCAGTTACAGCCCCGGGCATGGAGAGACCCAGTACTTC | CASSYSPGHGETQYF
TRBJ2-2 | - | - | TRBV7-7 | TGTGCCAGCAGCCCTGACAGGAACACCGGGGAGCTGTTTTTT | CASSPDRNTGELFF
TRBJ2-3 | - | - | TRBV6-6 | TGTGCCAGCAATAAGATGGAGATGGGAGATACGCAGTATTTT | CASNKMEMGDTQYF
TRBJ2-1 | - | TRBD2 | TRBV7-9 | TGTGCCAGCAGCTTCGGACTAGCGGGGGGTCATGAGCAGTTCTTC | CASSFGLAGGHEQFF
TRBJ2-7 | - | TRBD1 | TRBV30 | TGTGCCTGGAACCCCGGGACAGGGGCCTACGAGCAGTACTTC | CAWNPGTGAYEQYF
TRBJ1-2 | - | - | TRBV19 | TGTGCCAGTAGTTTATACCAGGGCGGCTACACCTTC | CASSLYQGGYTF
TRBJ2-7 | - | - | TRBV7-9 | TGTGCCAGCAAGGTCTACGAGGGTCACTCCTACGAGCAGTACTTC | CASKVYEGHSYEQYF
TRBJ2-7 | - | - | TRBV6-5 | TGTGCCAGCAGAACCCAAACCGGGGGCCGTCTCGGGCAGTACTTC | CASRTQTGGRLGQYF
TRBJ1-5 | - | - | TRBV27 | TGTGCCAGCAGTTTGCGGGGGGGGGTTGCTGGTTCCCAGCATTTT | CASSLRGGVAGSQHF
TRBJ2-1 | - | TRBD2 | TRBV4-3 | TGCGCCAGCAGCCAAGCTAGGCTAGCGGCATACAATGAGCAGTTCTTC | CASSQARLAAYNEQFF
TRBJ2-7 | - | - | TRBV6-1 | TGTGCCGCTATAGGGCGGAATTGTACCTACGAGCAGTACTTC | CAAIGRNCTYEQYF
TRBJ2-3 | - | TRBD1 | TRBV20-1 | TGCAGTGCTCTACAGGGGCCCGGCACAGATACGCAGTATTTT | CSALQGPGTDTQYF
TRBJ2-4 | - | TRBD1 | TRBV20-1 | TGCAGTGCAACCCCCGGGGACAGGGGGCGGATTCAGTACTTC | CSATPGDRGRIQYF
TRBJ2-6 | - | TRBD1 | TRBV6-2/TRBV6-3 | TGTGCCAGCAGTCGGTGGACAGGGGGCGATGGGGCCAACGTCCTGACTTTC | CASSRWTGGDGANVLTF
TRBJ2-7 | - | TRBD1 | TRBV5-1 | TGCGCCAGCACCATGACAGGGGGGACCTACGAGCAGTACTTC | CASTMTGGTYEQYF
TRBJ1-5 | - | - | TRBV20-1 | TGCAGTGCTAGTAGGGGGGCCACGCCATGGGAGCCCCAGCATTTT | CSASRGATPWEPQHF
TRBJ1-1 | - | - | TRBV27 | TGTGCCAGCAGTTTACGGGACCTGACTGAAGCTTTCTTT | CASSLRDLTEAFF
TRBJ2-1 | once | - | TRBV9 | TGTGCCAGCAGCTCAAGCCTAGCATCTGAGCAGTTCTTC | CASSSSLASEQFF
TRBJ1-5 | - | TRBD1 | TRBV2 | TGTGCCAGCAGCGGAAGGACAGGGGGCAATCAGCCCCAGCATTTT | CASSGRTGGNQPQHF
TRBJ2-7 | few | - | TRBV5-6 | TGTGCCAGCAGCCGCAGGGTGTACGAGCAGTACTTC | CASSRRVYEQYF
TRBJ1-4 | - | - | TRBV30 | TGTGCCTGGAGTGTAAGGAAGGGTCCTAATGAAAAACTGTTTTTT | CAWSVRKGPNEKLFF
TRBJ2-6 | - | - | TRBV7-6 | TGTGCCAGCAGCTCTCTCAGGGACCCTGGGGCCAACGTCCTGACTTTC | CASSSLRDPGANVLTF
TRBJ2-3 | - | TRBD1 | TRBV5-1 | TGCGCCAGCAGCTTGACCCCCGGGACAGTCACAGATACGCAGTATTTT | CASSLTPGTVTDTQYF
TRBJ2-7 | few | - | TRBV3-1 | TGTGCCAGCAGCCACAAAAAAAGCAGGGACAATGTCGAGCAGTACTTC | CASSHKKSRDNVEQYF
TRBJ1-2 | - | - | TRBV5-6 | TGTGCCAGCAGCAGGGACACCGGAGACTATGGCTACACCTTC | CASSRDTGDYGYTF
TRBJ1-5 | few | - | TRBV7-6 | TGTGCCAGCAGCCAACAGGGTGGCAATCAGCCCCAGCATTTT | CASSQQGGNQPQHF
TRBJ1-5 | - | TRBD1 | TRBV20-1 | TGCAGTGCTAGAGATCCCGGACAGGGGCTAACGCAGCCCCAGCATTTT | CSARDPGQGLTQPQHF
TRBJ1-5 | - | - | TRBV6-6 | TGTGCCAGCAGTTACGGCGACAGCCATCAGCCCCAGCATTTT | CASSYGDSHQPQHF
TRBJ2-1 | - | - | TRBV5-6 | TGTGCCAGCAGCCCCCGGACCGCCAGGTTCAATGAGCAGTTCTTC | CASSPRTARFNEQFF
TRBJ2-7 | - | - | TRBV5-6 | TGTGCCAGCGCCGGGACTTTGAGTTCCTACGAGCAGTACTTC | CASAGTLSSYEQYF
TRBJ2-7 | - | TRBD1 | TRBV27 | TGTGCCAGCAGTCGATTTCCGGGACAGAACTACGAGCAGTACTTC | CASSRFPGQNYEQYF
TRBJ2-1 | - | - | TRBV25-1 | TGTGCCAGCAGCATGACCGGGACACCGAAGCAGTTCTTC | CASSMTGTPKQFF
TRBJ2-2 | - | TRBD1 | TRBV19 | TGTGCCAGTAGGGGACAGTACACCGGGGAGCTGTTTTTT | CASRGQYTGELFF
TRBJ1-1 | - | TRBD1 | TRBV19 | TGTGCCAGTAGTACCCAAGCCGCGGGACAGGTCGAAGCTTTCTTT | CASSTQAAGQVEAFF
TRBJ2-2 | - | - | TRBV27 | TGTGCCAGCAGTTTAGGGGGTCTAAACACCGGGGAGCTGTTTTTT | CASSLGGLNTGELFF
TRBJ2-5 | - | TRBD2 | TRBV29-1 | TGCAGCCTTAGCGGGACCCAAGAGACCCAGTACTTC | CSLSGTQETQYF
TRBJ1-1 | - | - | TRBV30 | TGTGCCTGGAGTTCCCGTGGGGCCGAAGCTTTCTTT | CAWSSRGAEAFF
TRBJ2-3 | - | TRBD1 | TRBV7-2 | TGTGCCAGCAGCACTGACAGGGGACGGACAGATACGCAGTATTTT | CASSTDRGRTDTQYF
TRBJ1-6 | - | - | TRBV2 | TGTGCCAGCACCTGGGGTCCCGATAATTCACCCCTCCACTTT | CASTWGPDNSPLHF
TRBJ2-7 | few | TRBD1 | TRBV6-1 | TGTGCCAGCAGGTCACCGGGACAGGGGGCGAAAGACTTC | CASRSPGQGAKDF
TRBJ1-5 | - | TRBD1 | TRBV5-1 | TGCGCCAGCAGCTTGGCCGCAGGGGGCGCGTACCTTCAGCCCCAGCATTTT | CASSLAAGGAYLQPQHF
TRBJ2-3 | - | TRBD2 | TRBV6-5 | TGTGCCACCACCGGGGGGGCGGATGTGGATACGCAGTATTTT | CATTGGADVDTQYF
TRBJ2-5 | - | TRBD2 | TRBV12-5 | TGTGCTAGTGGTTCAGCGGGAGGGCAAGAGACCCAGTACTTC | CASGSAGGQETQYF